The entry below describes one T cell receptor beta chain. This clone was found a few times. Per-base qualities were not stored, and no clone one base away is much larger. V gives up 5 bases and J gives up 7 bases, and the segment between their germline ends measures 11 bases. CDR1 MNHNS and CDR2 SASEGT were looked up in the germline V gene. The CDR3 sequence holds 12 residues, the cysteine and phenylalanine included. The only DNA kept is the CDR3, 36 bases in frame from the first base. The data derive from a study of graft-versus-host responses after intestinal transplantation (dated by TCRdb to 2020 to 2023). Regarding the complete study: The transplants that recipients got were multivisceral, liver-intestinal, or isolated intestinal. Alloreactive clones were identified by sequencing pre-transplant mixed lymphocyte reaction products and comparing these products with unstimulated pre-transplant donor and recipient T cells. Anti-thymocyte globulin induction was given to all recipients, followed by maintenance tacrolimus and steroids for 2 to 4 years. The cohort enrolled around 23 intestinal transplant recipients including one retransplant, and a few patients lacking pretransplant specimens were excluded. Rather than going through the commercial service, samples from a few later patients were sequenced in-house on an Illumina MiSeq and processed with MiXCR. A peak of at least 4% donor T cells among recipient peripheral blood mononuclear cells was the definition used for donor T cell macrochimerism. Graft-versus-host and host-versus-graft alloreactive T cell clones were tracked in the graft, circulation and bone marrow after intestinal transplantation using bulk TCR-beta CDR3 sequencing.

General findings and caveats noted by the study authors: Conclusions were limited by the relatively low number and heterogeneity of intestinal transplant patients. Early after transplant, peak levels of circulating GvH clones were found to be associated with declines in HvG clones. Patients with donor T cell macrochimerism had high GvH to HvG T cell clonal ratios in their allografts. GvH clones turned up in recipient bone marrow, with some appearing earlier in ileal mucosa or blood, a pattern consistent with an intestinal mucosal origin.

Preparation of the library involved the immunoSEQ multiplex PCR assay. In most patients, genomic DNA was isolated using the Qiagen DNeasy Blood and Tissue Kit and sent frozen to Adaptive Biotechnologies for TCR sequencing. For most patients, high-throughput TCR-beta CDR3 sequencing of genomic DNA was performed by Adaptive Biotechnologies. As for the authors' bioinformatics: TCR sequencing data for over 15 patients were retrieved from Adaptive's ImmunoSEQ software; a few other patients were processed with MiXCR and VDJtools. To correct CD4 versus CD8 sorting errors, any sequence found in both subsets at a frequency ratio below 5:1 was removed. CDR3 nucleotide sequences shared by donor and recipient were removed because the origin of these sequences could not be assigned. Alloreactive clones required at least 2-fold expansion over unstimulated cells and minimum CFSE-low frequency of 0.002% (template counts) or 0.001% (read counts). Clones were considered mappable if detected in sequenced pre-transplant spleen, lymph node, or MLR CFSE-low populations of the donor or recipient. Cumulative frequency of alloreactive clones was calculated as a percentage of all sequences weighted by copy number. TCRdb took this table from immuneACCESS and kept in-frame rearrangements with V and J called. Such tables lack part of the clones; where checked against another copy, unresolved V genes explain under half of the gap, and the rest is unexplained. V and J calls and clone size are as listed in that table; D and trimming were resolved from the DNA. The table for this sample lists 10,000 or so clones; roughly 30% of them were counted only once. The ten largest account for approximately 1.9% of the sample.

Interpreted using the paper, the time point label stands for: cells obtained before transplantation from donor or recipient. In the mixed lymphocyte reactions, about 200,000 CFSE-labeled pre-transplant responders were plated with about 200,000 irradiated violet-dye-labeled stimulators and cultured for more than five days. After the mixed lymphocyte reaction, proliferating CD3+CD4+CFSE-low and CD3+CD8+CFSE-low responder cells were FACS-sorted on a BD Influx sorter. This TCR was sampled from a human patient who was an organ donor for intestinal transplantation. This specimen consisted of alloreactive CD4+ T cells from a mixed lymphocyte reaction culture, obtained before transplantation. The cell subset or site label, read with the paper, signifies: CFSE-low proliferating T cells sorted from approximately 6-day pre-transplant mixed lymphocyte reaction (GvH or HvG direction). The V and J segments used are TRBV6-1 and TRBJ1-2, with the identity of the D gene unclear. The nucleotide sequence reads as follows: TGTGCCAGCAGTTTTCGTCGGGGTGGCTACACCTTC. Translated, it reads CASSFRRGGYTF.